This entry is about one T cell receptor (beta chain). Its antigen is as yet unknown. CDR3 length: 11 residues. CDR1 DFQATT and CDR2 SNEGSKA come from the germline V gene (reference sequence). The germline V and J ends were trimmed by 6 bases and 6 bases, with 9 bases remaining between them. They isolated at least 7 million PBMCs from each sample. This entry is derived from a study of blood T cells in healthy people across ages. Findings and caveats of the study: Investigators viewed diversity estimates from one million T cells as underestimates, the study reported.

Primers used in a second PCR of about 7 to 12 cycles were a sample-barcoded 5' primer and a J-beta primer mix. TCRdb re-called the 5' RACE reads through MiXCR, storing one row per CDR3 protein. The repertoire holds about 1.1 million distinct CDR3 sequences, less than 45% seen once, with roughly 13% in the top ten. The TCR sequence derives from a man in his late teens or twenties in good health. Sequencing was performed on blood. V gene TRBV20-1 combines with J gene TRBJ2-1, with a weak D call TRBD2 (6 bases). CDR3 sequence (DNA): TGCAGTGCCCTGGGGGGCAATGAGCAGTTCTTC. Its translation is CSALGGNEQFF.